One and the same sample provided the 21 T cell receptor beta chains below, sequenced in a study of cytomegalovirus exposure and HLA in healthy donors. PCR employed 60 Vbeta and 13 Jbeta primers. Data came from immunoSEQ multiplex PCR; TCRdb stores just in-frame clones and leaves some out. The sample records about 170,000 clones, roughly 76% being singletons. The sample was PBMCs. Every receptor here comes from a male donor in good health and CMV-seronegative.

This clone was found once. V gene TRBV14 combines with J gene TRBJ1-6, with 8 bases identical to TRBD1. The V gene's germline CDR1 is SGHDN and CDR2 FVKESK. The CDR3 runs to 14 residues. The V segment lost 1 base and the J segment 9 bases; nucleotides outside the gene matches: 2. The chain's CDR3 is CASSQGQGSSPLHF. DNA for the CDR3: TGTGCCAGCAGCCAAGGACAGGGGAGTTCACCCCTCCACTTT.

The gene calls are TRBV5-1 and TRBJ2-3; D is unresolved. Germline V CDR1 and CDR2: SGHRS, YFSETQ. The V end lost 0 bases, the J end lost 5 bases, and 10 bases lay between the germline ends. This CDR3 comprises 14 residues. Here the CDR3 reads CASSLGDSLDTQYF. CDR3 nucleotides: TGCGCCAGCAGCTTGGGAGACTCCTTAGATACGCAGTATTTT.

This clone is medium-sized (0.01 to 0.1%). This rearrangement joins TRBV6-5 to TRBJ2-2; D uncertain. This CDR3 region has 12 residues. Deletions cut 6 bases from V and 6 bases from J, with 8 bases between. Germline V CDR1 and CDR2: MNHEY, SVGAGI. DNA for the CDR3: TGTGCCAGCAGCCATCAGGCCGGGGAGCTGTTTTTT. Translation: CASSHQAGELFF.

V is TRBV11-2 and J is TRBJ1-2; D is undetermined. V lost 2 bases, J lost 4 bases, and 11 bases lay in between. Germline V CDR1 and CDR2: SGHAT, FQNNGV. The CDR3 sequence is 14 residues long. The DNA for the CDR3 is TGTGCCAGCAGCTTATTTGCGGCGGGCTATGGCTACACCTTC. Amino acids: CASSLFAAGYGYTF.

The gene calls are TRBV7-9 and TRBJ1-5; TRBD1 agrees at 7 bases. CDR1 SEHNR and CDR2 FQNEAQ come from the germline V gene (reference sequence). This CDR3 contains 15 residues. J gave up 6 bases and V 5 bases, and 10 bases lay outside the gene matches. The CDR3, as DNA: TGTGCCAGCAGCCCTTCGGGAGGGGGCCTTCAGCCCCAGCATTTT. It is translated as CASSPSGGGLQPQHF.

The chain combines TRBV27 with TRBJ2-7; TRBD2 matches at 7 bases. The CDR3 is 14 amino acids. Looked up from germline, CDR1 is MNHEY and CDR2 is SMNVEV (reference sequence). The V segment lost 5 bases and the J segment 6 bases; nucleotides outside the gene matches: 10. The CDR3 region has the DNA TGTGCCAGCAGTCCGAACACGGGAGGCCTCGAGCAGTACTTC. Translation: CASSPNTGGLEQYF.

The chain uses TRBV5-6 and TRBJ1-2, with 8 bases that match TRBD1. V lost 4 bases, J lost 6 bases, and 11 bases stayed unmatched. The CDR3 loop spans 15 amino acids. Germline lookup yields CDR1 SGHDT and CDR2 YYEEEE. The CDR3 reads CASSVIPQGADGYTF. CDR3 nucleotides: TGTGCCAGCAGCGTAATCCCGCAGGGGGCTGATGGCTACACCTTC.

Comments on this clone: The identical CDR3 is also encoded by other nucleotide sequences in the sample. The CDR3 loop is CASSYGQGGYGYTF. CDR3 DNA sequence: TGTGCCAGCAGTTACGGCCAGGGAGGCTATGGCTACACCTTC. The chain couples TRBV6-5 to TRBJ1-2; maybe TRBD1 (5 bases). Looked up from germline, CDR1 is MNHEY and CDR2 is SVGAGI. This CDR3 comprises 14 residues. V shed 2 bases and J shed 4 bases, with 11 bases lying between them.

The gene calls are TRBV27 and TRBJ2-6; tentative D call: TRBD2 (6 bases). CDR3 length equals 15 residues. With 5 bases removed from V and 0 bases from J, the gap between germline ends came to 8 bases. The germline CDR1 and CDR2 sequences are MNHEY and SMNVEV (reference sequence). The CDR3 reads CASSAGSSGANVLTF. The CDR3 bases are TGTGCCAGCAGTGCGGGGAGCTCTGGGGCCAACGTCCTGACTTTC.

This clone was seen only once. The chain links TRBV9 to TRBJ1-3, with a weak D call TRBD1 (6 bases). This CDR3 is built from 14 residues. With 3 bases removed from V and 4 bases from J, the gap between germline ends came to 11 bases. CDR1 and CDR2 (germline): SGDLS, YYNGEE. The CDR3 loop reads CASSGGLSGNTIYF. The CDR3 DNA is TGTGCCAGCAGCGGGGGGCTATCCGGAAACACCATATATTTT.

The DNA of the CDR3 is TGTGCCACCAGTCAAGCAGGGGACCTGACAGAGAACACTGAAGCTTTCTTT. It translates to CATSQAGDLTENTEAFF. The chain employs TRBV15 and TRBJ1-1; D perhaps matches TRBD1 (6 bases). V shed 6 bases and J shed 1 base, with 21 bases lying between them. The CDR3 length is 17 residues. Looked up from germline, CDR1 is LNHNV and CDR2 is YYDKDF (reference sequence).

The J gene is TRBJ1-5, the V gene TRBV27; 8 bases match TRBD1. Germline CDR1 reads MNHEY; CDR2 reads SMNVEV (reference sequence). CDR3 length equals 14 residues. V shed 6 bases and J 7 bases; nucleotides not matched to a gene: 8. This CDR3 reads CASRRTGLMQPQHF. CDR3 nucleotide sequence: TGTGCCAGCAGGCGGACAGGGTTGATGCAGCCCCAGCATTTT.

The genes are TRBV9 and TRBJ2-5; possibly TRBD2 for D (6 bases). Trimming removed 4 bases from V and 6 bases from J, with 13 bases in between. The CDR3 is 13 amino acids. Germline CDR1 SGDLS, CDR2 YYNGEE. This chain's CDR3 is CASSPGGLKTQYF. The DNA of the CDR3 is TGTGCCAGCAGCCCCGGAGGGTTAAAGACCCAGTACTTC.

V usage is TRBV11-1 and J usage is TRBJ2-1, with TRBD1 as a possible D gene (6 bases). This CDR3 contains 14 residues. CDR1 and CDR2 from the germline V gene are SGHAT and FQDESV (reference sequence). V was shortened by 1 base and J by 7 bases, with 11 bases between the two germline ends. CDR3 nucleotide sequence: TGTGCCAGCAGCTTAGGGCAGGGGTGGAATGAGCAGTTCTTC. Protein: CASSLGQGWNEQFF. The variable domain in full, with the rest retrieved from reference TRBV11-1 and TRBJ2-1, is EAEVAQSPRYKITEKSQAVAFWCDPISGHATLYWYRQILGQGPELLVQFQDESVVDDSQLPKDRFSAERLKGVDSTLKIQPAELGDSAMYLCASSLGQGWNEQFFGPGTRLTVL.

CDR3 DNA: TGCGCCAGCAGCCCCGCTGACATTCCTAGCACAGATACGCAGTATTTT. Translating it yields CASSPADIPSTDTQYF. This chain connects TRBV10-1 to TRBJ2-3, with D uncertain. The germline V and J ends were trimmed by 6 bases and 0 bases, with 16 bases remaining between them. Germline loops: CDR1 WNHNN, CDR2 SYGVQD (reference sequence). The CDR3 has 16 amino acids.

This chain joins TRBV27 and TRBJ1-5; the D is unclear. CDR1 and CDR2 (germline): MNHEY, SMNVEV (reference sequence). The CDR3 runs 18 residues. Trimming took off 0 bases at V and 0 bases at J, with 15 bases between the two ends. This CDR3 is CASSLSWAGSYSNQPQHF. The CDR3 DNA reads TGTGCCAGCAGTTTATCTTGGGCAGGAAGTTATAGCAATCAGCCCCAGCATTTT.

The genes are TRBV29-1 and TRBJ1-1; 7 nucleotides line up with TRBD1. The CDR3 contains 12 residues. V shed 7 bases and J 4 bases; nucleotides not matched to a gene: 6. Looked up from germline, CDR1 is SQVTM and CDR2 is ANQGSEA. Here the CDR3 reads CSGSGGSTEAFF. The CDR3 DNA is TGCAGCGGATCAGGGGGGTCCACTGAAGCTTTCTTT.

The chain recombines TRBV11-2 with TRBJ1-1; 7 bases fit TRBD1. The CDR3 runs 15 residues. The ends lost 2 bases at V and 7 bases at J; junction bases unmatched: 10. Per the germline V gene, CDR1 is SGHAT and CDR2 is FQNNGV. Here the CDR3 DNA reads TGTGCCAGCAGCTTAATCAACAGGGGCGCAAGTGAAGCTTTCTTT. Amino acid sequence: CASSLINRGASEAFF.

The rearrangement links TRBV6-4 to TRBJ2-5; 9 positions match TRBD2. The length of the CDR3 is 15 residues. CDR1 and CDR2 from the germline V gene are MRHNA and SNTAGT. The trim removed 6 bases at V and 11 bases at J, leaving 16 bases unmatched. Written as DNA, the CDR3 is TGTGCCAGCAGGGAAAAAGGGACTAGCCAAGGTGAGCAGTACTTC. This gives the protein CASREKGTSQGEQYF.

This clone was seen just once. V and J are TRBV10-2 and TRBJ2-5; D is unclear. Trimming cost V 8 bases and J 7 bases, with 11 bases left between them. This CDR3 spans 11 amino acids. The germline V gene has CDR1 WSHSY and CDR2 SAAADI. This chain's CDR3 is CASSGSGTQYF. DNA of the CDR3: TGCGCCAGCTCCGGGTCCGGGACCCAGTACTTC.

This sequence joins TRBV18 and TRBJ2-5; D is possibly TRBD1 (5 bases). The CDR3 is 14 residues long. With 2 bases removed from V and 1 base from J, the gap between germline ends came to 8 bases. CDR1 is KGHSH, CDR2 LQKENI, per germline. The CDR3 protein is CASSPGAGQETQYF. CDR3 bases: TGTGCCAGCTCACCAGGGGCAGGCCAAGAGACCCAGTACTTC.